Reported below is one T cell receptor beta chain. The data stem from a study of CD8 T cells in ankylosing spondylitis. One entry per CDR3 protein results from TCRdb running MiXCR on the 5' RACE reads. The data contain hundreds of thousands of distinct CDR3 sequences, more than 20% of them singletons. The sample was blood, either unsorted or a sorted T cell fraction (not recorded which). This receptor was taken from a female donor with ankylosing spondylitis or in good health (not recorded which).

The CDR3 DNA follows: TGCGCCAGAAAAGACAGGGGGCAAGAGACCCAGTACTTC. This encodes CARKDRGQETQYF. The J gene is TRBJ2-5, the V gene TRBV10-1; 9 bases are a match to TRBD1. V shed 9 bases, J shed 2 bases, and the junction held 4 bases outside the gene matches. CDR3 length equals 13 residues. In germline, CDR1 is WNHNN, CDR2 SYGVQD (reference sequence).